This T cell receptor beta chain appears in the sequencing data of a study of blood T cells in healthy people across ages. Between the trimmed V and J ends, which lost 6 bases and 7 bases, there was a span of 21 bases. This CDR3 has 14 amino acids. Germline CDR1 reads DFQATT; CDR2 reads SNEGSKA (reference sequence). Study-wide findings and caveats: Long-lived donors carried more naive CD4+ cells and greater diversity than aged donors.

A note on this clonotype: Its cognate antigen is unknown.

Combining a sample-barcoded 5' primer with a J-beta primer mix, a second PCR ran for roughly 6 to 12 cycles. Tagging of each cDNA molecule was performed by a template-switch adaptor with 12 random nucleotides. TCRdb reprocessed the 5' RACE reads via MiXCR and lists one record per CDR3 protein. This table holds roughly 1 million distinct CDR3 sequences, less than 25% found once. The same sample was also used in a study of T cells of mothers and their children.

What was sequenced was blood. The clonotype originates from a girl aged 2-15 years in good health. The genes are TRBV20-1 and TRBJ2-5, with D unclear. CDR3 protein: CSAESSTRVVTQYF. CDR3 coding DNA: TGCAGTGCCGAATCCTCTACCCGGGTGGTGACCCAGTACTTC.